These T cell receptor beta chains were read from a single sample in a study of PD-1 blockade in classical Hodgkin lymphoma. The assay was immunoSEQ multiplex PCR, and TCRdb's table has in-frame clones only and misses some. The table shows 30,000 to 35,000 clones, with roughly 80% occurring only once. The sample was CD4+ T cells from blood, taken before the fourth cycle of nivolumab. These receptors originate from a human donor with classical Hodgkin lymphoma. Both conserved end residues are part of each CDR3. Each record gives: V gene, D gene, clone size, J gene, CDR3 protein, CDR3 DNA. D genes are given only for firm matches. Only part of the rows carry a size: once, few, many, or a class if the clone is expanded.

TRBV7-6	-	few	TRBJ1-6	CASSFVASSSPLHF	TGTGCCAGCAGCTTTGTCGCGTCTTCCTCGCCCCTCCACTTT
TRBV27	-	-	TRBJ1-6	CASSTRGNNSPLHF	TGTGCCAGCAGTACCAGGGGAAACAATTCACCCCTCCACTTT
TRBV18	TRBD1	-	TRBJ1-5	CASSRDSLSNQPQHF	TGTGCCAGCTCCCGGGACAGCCTTAGCAATCAGCCCCAGCATTTT
TRBV5-6	-	-	TRBJ1-2	CASSLGYGYAF	TGTGCCAGCAGCCTAGGGTATGGCTACGCCTTC
TRBV9	TRBD1	-	TRBJ2-7	CASSVEGTAATYEQYF	TGTGCCAGCAGCGTAGAAGGGACAGCCGCTACCTACGAGCAGTACTTC
TRBV7-2	-	-	TRBJ2-5	CASSLFGKQETQYF	TGTGCCAGCAGCTTATTCGGAAAGCAAGAGACCCAGTACTTC
TRBV29-1	-	-	TRBJ1-1	CSVLNYGGTEAFF	TGCAGCGTCCTAAACTATGGGGGGACTGAAGCTTTCTTT
TRBV19	-	-	TRBJ1-2	CASSIAATWGYTF	TGTGCCAGTAGTATAGCAGCGACCTGGGGCTACACCTTC
TRBV6-1	-	few	TRBJ1-2	CASSEAGGGYTF	TGTGCCAGCAGTGAAGCGGGTGGTGGCTACACCTTC
TRBV19	TRBD2	-	TRBJ2-1	CFLRGGRSNEQFF	TGCTTCCTTCGGGGGGGCCGTTCCAATGAGCAGTTCTTC
TRBV7-9	-	-	TRBJ1-6	CASSLVSDKKSSYNSPLHF	TGTGCCAGCAGCTTAGTTTCGGACAAGAAGAGCTCCTATAATTCACCCCTCCACTTT
TRBV27	TRBD2	-	TRBJ2-1	CASTRPGLAGMEQFF	TGTGCCAGCACCCGGCCGGGACTAGCGGGGATGGAGCAGTTCTTC
TRBV11-3	-	-	TRBJ2-2	CASSLATRAGELFF	TGTGCCAGCAGCTTAGCGACCCGGGCCGGGGAGCTGTTTTTT
TRBV11-2	TRBD2	once	TRBJ2-7	CASSLLAGGPYEQYF	TGTGCCAGCAGCTTATTAGCGGGGGGGCCCTACGAGCAGTACTTC
TRBV6-6	-	-	TRBJ1-1	CASRPRDKEAFF	TGTGCCAGCAGACCTCGGGACAAAGAAGCTTTCTTT
TRBV20-1	-	once	TRBJ1-2	CSASFEPAVFF	TGCAGTGCTAGTTTCGAACCCGCGGTCTTCTTC
TRBV9	-	few	TRBJ1-3	CASSPRDAHSGNTIYF	TGTGCCAGCAGCCCTCGAGACGCTCACTCTGGAAACACCATATATTTT
TRBV4-2	-	-	TRBJ2-5	CASSPNTAAGKGETQYF	TGTGCCAGCAGCCCAAATACCGCTGCAGGGAAGGGGGAGACCCAGTACTTC
TRBV7-2	-	-	TRBJ1-1	CASDPLGAGTEAFF	TGTGCCAGCGACCCTTTGGGGGCAGGGACTGAAGCTTTCTTT
TRBV10-1	-	-	TRBJ2-3	CASLIFQGPHSDTQYF	TGCGCCAGCTTAATTTTTCAAGGACCACATTCAGATACGCAGTATTTT
TRBV4-2	-	once	TRBJ2-5	CASSRELGGWTQYF	TGTGCCAGCAGCCGAGAACTAGGGGGGTGGACCCAGTACTTC
TRBV28	-	-	TRBJ1-1	CASKLGKNTEAFF	TGTGCCAGCAAATTGGGTAAGAACACTGAAGCTTTCTTT
TRBV20-1	-	-	TRBJ1-1	CSATGTEAFF	TGCAGTGCTACTGGCACTGAAGCTTTCTTT
TRBV5-5	-	-	TRBJ1-4	CASTPDRGRGNEKLFF	TGTGCCAGCACCCCGGACAGAGGCCGGGGTAATGAAAAGCTGTTTTTT
TRBV5-1	TRBD1	-	TRBJ1-1	CASSGGTGGVTEAFF	TGCGCCAGCAGCGGCGGGACAGGGGGGGTTACTGAAGCTTTCTTT
TRBV7-3	-	once	TRBJ2-1	CASSLTDGGDEQFF	TGTGCCAGCAGCTTAACAGACGGTGGGGATGAGCAGTTCTTC
TRBV30	TRBD2	-	TRBJ2-3	CAWTWTSGGADTQYF	TGTGCCTGGACTTGGACTAGCGGGGGTGCAGATACGCAGTATTTT
TRBV30	-	few	TRBJ1-5	CAWSGFSNQPQHF	TGTGCCTGGTCAGGATTCAGCAATCAGCCCCAGCATTTT
TRBV10-3	-	-	TRBJ1-1	CAISEGGTDFMNTEAFF	TGTGCCATCAGTGAGGGGGGGACGGATTTCATGAACACTGAAGCTTTCTTT
TRBV11-3	TRBD1	-	TRBJ2-1	CASSSSGQTYNEQFF	TGTGCCAGCAGCTCGTCGGGACAGACCTACAATGAGCAGTTCTTC
TRBV30	-	-	TRBJ1-2	CARPRVIGGYTF	TGTGCCAGACCCAGGGTCATCGGCGGCTACACCTTC
TRBV10-1	TRBD1	-	TRBJ1-2	CASSDIGQGWEYDYGYTF	TGCGCCAGCAGCGATATAGGACAGGGGTGGGAGTACGACTATGGCTACACCTTC
TRBV11-3	-	-	TRBJ2-5	CASSSRGEETQYF	TGTGCCAGCAGCTCCAGGGGGGAAGAGACCCAGTACTTC
TRBV7-2	-	-	TRBJ2-2	CASSLGRVWGTGELFF	TGTGCCAGCAGCTTAGGGAGGGTGTGGGGCACCGGGGAGCTGTTTTTT
TRBV30	-	-	TRBJ1-6	CAWSVLLGTRSPLHF	TGTGCCTGGAGTGTACTCCTGGGGACGCGTTCACCCCTCCACTTT